The 2 T cell receptor beta chains reported below all come from one sample, sequenced in a study of identifying expanded T cells in peripheral blood. The protocol was immunoSEQ multiplex PCR, while the TCRdb copy is restricted to in-frame clones and leaves out a portion. This table has more than 55,000 clones, 87% appearing once. The sequenced sample consisted of blood. These receptors all come from a person between 18 and 75 years old in good health.

Within the sample, this clone is medium-sized. The chain carries TRBV5-1 and TRBJ1-6; D ambiguous. The CDR3 length is 15 residues. The germline gives CDR1 SGHRS, CDR2 YFSETQ. V was cut by 4 bases and J by 0 bases, with 8 bases left in between. CDR3 DNA: TGCGCCAGCAGCCACTCAAACTCCTATAATTCACCCCTCCACTTT. It encodes CASSHSNSYNSPLHF.

The genes are TRBV5-4 and TRBJ2-1, with D tentatively TRBD1 (6 bases). The ends were cut back, 5 bases at V and 0 bases at J, with 15 bases in the middle. This CDR3 region has 16 residues. Germline lookup yields CDR1 SGHNT and CDR2 YYREEE (reference sequence). The CDR3 coding sequence is TGTGCCAGCAGTCCTCGACAGGACAGCTCCTACAATGAGCAGTTCTTC. Protein product: CASSPRQDSSYNEQFF.